Listed below are T cell receptor beta chains from one sample, sequenced in a study of PD-L1 blockade in urothelial cancer. This table comes from immunoSEQ multiplex PCR, and its TCRdb copy is limited to in-frame clones, with some not included. Here the sample spans around 100,000 clones, approximately 89% being singletons. The sequencing here drew on PBMCs, taken around atezolizumab (anti-PD-L1) treatment. The receptors stem from a man aged 55 to 70 with urothelial cancer. CDR3s include the opening cysteine and the closing phenylalanine or tryptophan. Each record gives: D gene, clone size, J gene, V gene, CDR3 protein, CDR3 DNA. A D gene is named only where the DNA matches it firmly. Size is stated for part of the rows, as once, few or many counts, or as a class when the clone is expanded.

d_gene: TRBD2; abundance: once; j_gene: TRBJ2-3; v_gene: TRBV29-1; CDR3aa: CSVEGLAGGTDTQYF; CDR3nt: TGCAGCGTTGAAGGACTAGCGGGTGGCACAGATACGCAGTATTTT
d_gene: TRBD2; abundance: -; j_gene: TRBJ2-1; v_gene: TRBV5-1; CDR3aa: CASSWYSGRSNEQFF; CDR3nt: TGCGCCAGCAGCTGGTATAGCGGGAGAAGCAATGAGCAGTTCTTC
d_gene: -; abundance: -; j_gene: TRBJ2-5; v_gene: TRBV7-2; CDR3aa: CASSSGWRETQYF; CDR3nt: TGTGCCAGCAGCTCGGGGTGGAGAGAGACCCAGTACTTC
d_gene: TRBD1; abundance: -; j_gene: TRBJ2-1; v_gene: TRBV28; CDR3aa: CASRKTGGTLNEQFF; CDR3nt: TGTGCCAGCAGGAAAACAGGGGGTACTCTCAATGAGCAGTTCTTC
d_gene: -; abundance: few; j_gene: TRBJ2-7; v_gene: TRBV6-4; CDR3aa: CASSAHQPSYSYEQYF; CDR3nt: TGTGCCAGCAGTGCCCATCAACCCTCCTACTCCTACGAGCAGTACTTC
d_gene: TRBD2; abundance: -; j_gene: TRBJ2-1; v_gene: TRBV30; CDR3aa: CAWSSGGAFNEQFF; CDR3nt: TGTGCCTGGAGTAGCGGGGGGGCCTTCAATGAGCAGTTCTTC
d_gene: TRBD1; abundance: -; j_gene: TRBJ2-1; v_gene: TRBV5-1; CDR3aa: CASSPDRAVEQFF; CDR3nt: TGCGCCAGCAGCCCTGACAGGGCCGTTGAGCAGTTCTTC
d_gene: TRBD2; abundance: few; j_gene: TRBJ2-2; v_gene: TRBV10-3; CDR3aa: CAIKPSGANTGELFF; CDR3nt: TGTGCCATCAAACCTAGCGGCGCGAACACCGGGGAGCTGTTTTTT
d_gene: -; abundance: -; j_gene: TRBJ2-7; v_gene: TRBV10-1; CDR3aa: CASSDQNSYEQYF; CDR3nt: TGCGCCAGCAGTGACCAGAACTCCTACGAGCAGTACTTC
d_gene: TRBD1; abundance: few; j_gene: TRBJ1-2; v_gene: TRBV18; CDR3aa: CASSPGTGRKGGYTF; CDR3nt: TGTGCCAGCTCACCAGGGACAGGCCGTAAGGGTGGCTACACCTTC
d_gene: -; abundance: -; j_gene: TRBJ2-7; v_gene: TRBV15; CDR3aa: CATSRDQGGFEQYF; CDR3nt: TGTGCCACCAGCAGAGATCAGGGGGGTTTCGAGCAGTACTTC
d_gene: -; abundance: -; j_gene: TRBJ1-5; v_gene: TRBV7-8; CDR3aa: CASSFGVRSNQPQHF; CDR3nt: TGTGCCAGCAGCTTCGGGGTACGGAGCAATCAGCCCCAGCATTTT
d_gene: TRBD1; abundance: -; j_gene: TRBJ1-5; v_gene: TRBV19; CDR3aa: CASSAAAGGGQPQHF; CDR3nt: TGTGCCAGTAGTGCCGCGGCAGGGGGAGGTCAGCCCCAGCATTTT
d_gene: TRBD2; abundance: -; j_gene: TRBJ2-2; v_gene: TRBV4-3; CDR3aa: CASSQVGAGGLPPAGELFF; CDR3nt: TGCGCCAGCAGCCAAGTCGGGGCGGGAGGTCTACCCCCTGCCGGGGAGCTGTTTTTT
d_gene: -; abundance: -; j_gene: TRBJ1-2; v_gene: TRBV19; CDR3aa: CASSIPGQSYGYTF; CDR3nt: TGTGCCAGTAGTATTCCCGGACAGAGCTATGGCTACACCTTC
d_gene: -; abundance: -; j_gene: TRBJ2-7; v_gene: TRBV19; CDR3aa: CASSQDSYEQYF; CDR3nt: TGTGCCAGTAGTCAGGACAGCTACGAGCAGTACTTC
d_gene: -; abundance: -; j_gene: TRBJ2-2; v_gene: TRBV5-6; CDR3aa: CASSSWGNRVANTGELFF; CDR3nt: TGTGCCAGCAGCTCGTGGGGGAACAGGGTCGCCAACACCGGGGAGCTGTTTTTT
d_gene: TRBD2; abundance: -; j_gene: TRBJ2-7; v_gene: TRBV27; CDR3aa: CASSLGGGRVYEQYF; CDR3nt: TGTGCCAGCAGTTTAGGTGGCGGGAGGGTTTACGAGCAGTACTTC
d_gene: -; abundance: -; j_gene: TRBJ1-3; v_gene: TRBV10-1; CDR3aa: CASSGDRRNTIYF; CDR3nt: TGCGCCAGCAGTGGAGACAGGAGAAACACCATATATTTT
d_gene: TRBD2; abundance: -; j_gene: TRBJ2-3; v_gene: TRBV6-4; CDR3aa: CASSDSSGSTQYF; CDR3nt: TGTGCCAGCAGTGACTCTAGCGGGAGCACGCAGTATTTT
d_gene: -; abundance: -; j_gene: TRBJ2-4; v_gene: TRBV4-2; CDR3aa: CASSPYSGQQNIQYF; CDR3nt: TGTGCCAGCAGCCCATATTCCGGACAGCAAAACATTCAGTACTTC
d_gene: TRBD1; abundance: -; j_gene: TRBJ1-3; v_gene: TRBV11-2; CDR3aa: CASSFGYRGRYGNTIYF; CDR3nt: TGTGCCAGCAGCTTTGGTTACAGGGGGCGTTATGGAAACACCATATATTTT
d_gene: -; abundance: -; j_gene: TRBJ2-6; v_gene: TRBV30; CDR3aa: CAWRRTGANVLTF; CDR3nt: TGTGCCTGGAGGAGGACAGGGGCCAACGTCCTGACTTTC